This T cell receptor beta chain emerged from a study of shared clonotypes between healthy human individuals. Study-wide results and caveats: Estimated richness values were generally larger in naive subsets than in memory subsets.

This clone was seen once. Its matching antigen is unknown. Trimming left V 6 bases short and J 13 bases short, with 9 bases between. This CDR3 has 10 amino acids. Germline CDR1 SEHNR, CDR2 FQNEAQ (reference sequence). Clones were read by immunoSEQ multiplex PCR, and TCRdb kept only the in-frame ones, dropping some. Here the sample spans approximately 2.1 million clones, roughly 93% being singletons. All donors qualified as healthy HIV-negative adults and had experienced no recent acute infections or vaccinations. The sequence was obtained from a man between 18 and 29 years old in good health. Some clones in this sample may be carry-over from other donors' samples. The chain carries TRBV7-9 and TRBJ2-2; D gene unclear. Sequenced material: naive CD4+ T cells from PBMCs. Subset in this sample: CD45RA+ positively selected. The CDR3 reads CASSTTALFF. CDR3 nucleotide sequence: TGTGCCAGCAGTACCACCGCGCTGTTTTTT.